This T cell receptor (beta chain) appears in the sequencing data of a study of blood T cells in healthy people across ages. Overall study findings and caveats: Possibly confounding the expanded clonotype changes was the fact that donor CMV status was unknown. In older individuals, TCR beta diversity per million T cells was lower, falling roughly linearly with age.

This clonotype was seen a few times. Its antigen is undetermined. The CDR3 runs 16 residues. V lost 3 bases to trimming and J lost 1 base; unmatched junction nucleotides: 10. The V gene's germline CDR1 is SQVTM and CDR2 ANQGSEA. Primed by a sample-barcoded 5' primer and a J-beta primer mix, a second PCR proceeded for 7 to 11 cycles. Paired-end reads containing CDR3 totaled no fewer than 3 million for each sample. One entry per CDR3 protein, called by TCRdb with MiXCR from the 5' RACE reads. The sample shows 1.5 million to 2 million distinct CDR3 sequences, roughly 27% of them seen only once. Donors were systemically healthy Caucasian individuals from Russia aged roughly 6 to 100 years.

This chain uses TRBV29-1 with TRBJ2-3; 7 bases map to TRBD1. The sequence was collected from a woman in her twenties or thirties in good health. The sequencing input was blood. The CDR3 region has the DNA TGCAGCGTTGATGGGACAGCTAATCTAGGCACAGATACGCAGTATTTT. This translates into CSVDGTANLGTDTQYF.